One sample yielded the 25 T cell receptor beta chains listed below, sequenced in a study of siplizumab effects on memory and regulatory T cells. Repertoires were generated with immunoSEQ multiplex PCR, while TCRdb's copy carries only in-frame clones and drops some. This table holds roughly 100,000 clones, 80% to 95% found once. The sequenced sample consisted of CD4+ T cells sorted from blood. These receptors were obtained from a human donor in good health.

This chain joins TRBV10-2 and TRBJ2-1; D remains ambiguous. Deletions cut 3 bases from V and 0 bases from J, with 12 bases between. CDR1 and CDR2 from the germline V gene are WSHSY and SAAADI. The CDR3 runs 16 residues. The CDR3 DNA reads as TGCGCCAGCAGTGATATCGATCGGAGCTCCTACAATGAGCAGTTCTTC. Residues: CASSDIDRSSYNEQFF.

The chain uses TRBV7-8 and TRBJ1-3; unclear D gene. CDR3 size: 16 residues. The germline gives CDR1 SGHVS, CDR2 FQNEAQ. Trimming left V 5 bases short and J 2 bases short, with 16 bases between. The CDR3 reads CASSRARPRTGNTIYF. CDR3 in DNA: TGTGCCAGCAGCCGTGCCCGCCCAAGGACTGGAAACACCATATATTTT.

CDR3 DNA sequence: TGCAGCGCAAGGACAGGAGGCCCCTACGAGCAGTACTTC. Its translation: CSARTGGPYEQYF. The V gene is TRBV29-1, the J gene TRBJ2-7, with 7 bases fitting TRBD1. With 7 bases clipped from V and 2 bases from J, the junction kept 8 bases outside the gene matches. Germline CDR1 reads SQVTM; CDR2 reads ANQGSEA. The CDR3 length is 13 residues.

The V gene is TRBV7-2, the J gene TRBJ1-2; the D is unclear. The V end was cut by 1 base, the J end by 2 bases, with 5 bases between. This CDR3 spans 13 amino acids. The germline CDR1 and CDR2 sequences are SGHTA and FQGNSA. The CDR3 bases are TGTGCCAGCAGCTTAGGAGGGAACTATGGCTACACCTTC. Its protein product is CASSLGGNYGYTF.

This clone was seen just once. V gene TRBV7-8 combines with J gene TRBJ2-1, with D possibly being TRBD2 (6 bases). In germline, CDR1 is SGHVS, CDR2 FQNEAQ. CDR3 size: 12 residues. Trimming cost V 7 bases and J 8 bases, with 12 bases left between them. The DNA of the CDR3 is TGTGCCAGCACCCCCGCGGGGCATGAGCAGTTCTTC. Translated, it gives CASTPAGHEQFF. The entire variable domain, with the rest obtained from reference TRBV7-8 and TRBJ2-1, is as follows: GAGVSQSPRYKVAKRGQDVALRCDPISGHVSLFWYQQALGQGPEFLTYFQNEAQLDKSGLPSDRFFAERPEGSVSTLKIQRTQQEDSAVYLCASTPAGHEQFFGPGTRLTVL.

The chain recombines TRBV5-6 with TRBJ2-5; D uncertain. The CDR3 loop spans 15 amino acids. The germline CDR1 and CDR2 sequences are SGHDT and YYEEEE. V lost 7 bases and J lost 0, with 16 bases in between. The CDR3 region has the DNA TGTGCCAGCTCGACGATACAGCCGTACCAAGAGACCCAGTACTTC. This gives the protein CASSTIQPYQETQYF.

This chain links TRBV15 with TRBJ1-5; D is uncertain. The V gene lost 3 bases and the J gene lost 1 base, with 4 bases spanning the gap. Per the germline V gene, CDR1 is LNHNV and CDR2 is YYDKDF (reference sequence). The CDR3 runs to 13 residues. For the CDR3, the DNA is TGTGCCACCAGCAGGGAAAGCAATCAGCCCCAGCATTTT. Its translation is CATSRESNQPQHF.

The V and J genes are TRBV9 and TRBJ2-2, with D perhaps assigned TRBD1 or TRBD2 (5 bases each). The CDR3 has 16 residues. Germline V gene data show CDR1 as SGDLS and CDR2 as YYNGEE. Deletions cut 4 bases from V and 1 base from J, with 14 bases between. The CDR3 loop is CASSPRGAENTGELFF. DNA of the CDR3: TGTGCCAGCAGCCCCCGAGGGGCGGAGAACACCGGGGAGCTGTTTTTT.

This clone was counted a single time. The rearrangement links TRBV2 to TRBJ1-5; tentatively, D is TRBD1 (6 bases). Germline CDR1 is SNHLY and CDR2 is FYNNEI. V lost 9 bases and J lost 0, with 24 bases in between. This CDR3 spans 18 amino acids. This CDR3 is CASSRKGGLTYSNQPQHF. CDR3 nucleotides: TGTGCCAGTAGTAGGAAGGGGGGGCTGACTTATAGCAATCAGCCCCAGCATTTT.

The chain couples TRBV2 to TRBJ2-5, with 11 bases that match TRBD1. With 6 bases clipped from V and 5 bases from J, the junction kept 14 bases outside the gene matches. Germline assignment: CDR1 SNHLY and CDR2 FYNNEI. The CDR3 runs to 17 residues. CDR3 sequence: CASSEKRTGGFRETQYF. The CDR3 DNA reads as TGTGCCAGCAGCGAGAAGAGGACAGGGGGCTTTAGGGAGACCCAGTACTTC. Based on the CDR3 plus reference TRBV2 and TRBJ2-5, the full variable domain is EPEVTQTPSHQVTQMGQEVILRCVPISNHLYFYWYRQILGQKVEFLVSFYNNEISEKSEIFDDQFSVERPDGSNFTLKIRSTKLEDSAMYFCASSEKRTGGFRETQYFGPGTRLLVL.

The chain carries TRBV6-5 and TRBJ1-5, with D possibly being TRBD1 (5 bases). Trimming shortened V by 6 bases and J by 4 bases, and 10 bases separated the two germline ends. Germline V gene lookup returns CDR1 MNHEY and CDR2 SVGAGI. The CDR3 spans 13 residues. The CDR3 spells CASRLQGNQPQHF. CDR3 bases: TGTGCCAGCAGACTTCAGGGAAATCAGCCCCAGCATTTT.

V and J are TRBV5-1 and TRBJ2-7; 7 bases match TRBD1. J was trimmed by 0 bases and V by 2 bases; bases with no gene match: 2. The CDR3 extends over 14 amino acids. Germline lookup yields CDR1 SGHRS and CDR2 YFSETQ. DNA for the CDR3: TGCGCCAGCAGCTTACCAGGGGGCTCCTACGAGCAGTACTTC. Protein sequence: CASSLPGGSYEQYF.

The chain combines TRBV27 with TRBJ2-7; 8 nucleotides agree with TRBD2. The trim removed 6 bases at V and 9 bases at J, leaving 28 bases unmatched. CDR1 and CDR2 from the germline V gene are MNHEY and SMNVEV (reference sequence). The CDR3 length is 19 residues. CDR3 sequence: CASRPTYYDGGVDLRGQYF. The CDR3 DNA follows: TGTGCCAGCAGACCAACTTATTACGACGGGGGGGTCGATCTACGAGGGCAGTACTTC.

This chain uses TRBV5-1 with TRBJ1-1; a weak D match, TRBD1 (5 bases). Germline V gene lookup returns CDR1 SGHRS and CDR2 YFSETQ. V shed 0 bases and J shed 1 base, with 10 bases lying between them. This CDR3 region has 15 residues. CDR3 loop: CASSLVPGSNTEAFF. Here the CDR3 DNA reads TGCGCCAGCAGCTTGGTCCCAGGGTCGAACACTGAAGCTTTCTTT. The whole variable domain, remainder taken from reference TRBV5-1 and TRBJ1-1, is KAGVTQTPRYLIKTRGQQVTLSCSPISGHRSVSWYQQTPGQGLQFLFEYFSETQRNKGNFPGRFSGRQFSNSRSEMNVSTLELGDSALYLCASSLVPGSNTEAFFGQGTRLTVV.

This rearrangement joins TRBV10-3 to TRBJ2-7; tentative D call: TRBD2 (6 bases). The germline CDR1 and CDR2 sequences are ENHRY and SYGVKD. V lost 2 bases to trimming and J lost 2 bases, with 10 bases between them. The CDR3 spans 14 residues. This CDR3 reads CAISEGGIAYEQYF. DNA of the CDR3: TGTGCCATCAGTGAGGGAGGGATAGCCTACGAGCAGTACTTC.

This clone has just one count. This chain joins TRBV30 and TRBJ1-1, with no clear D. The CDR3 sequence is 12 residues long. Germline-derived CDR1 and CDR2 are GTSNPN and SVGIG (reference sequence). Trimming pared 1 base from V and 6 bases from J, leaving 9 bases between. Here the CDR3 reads CAWSASSAEAFF. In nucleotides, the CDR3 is TGTGCCTGGAGTGCCAGTAGTGCTGAAGCTTTCTTT.

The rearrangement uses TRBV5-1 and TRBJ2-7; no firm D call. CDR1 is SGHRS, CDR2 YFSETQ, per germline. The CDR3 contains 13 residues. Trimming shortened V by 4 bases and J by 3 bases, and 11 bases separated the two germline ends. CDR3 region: CASSSTSLYEQYF. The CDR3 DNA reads TGCGCCAGCAGCAGTACCAGCCTCTACGAGCAGTACTTC.

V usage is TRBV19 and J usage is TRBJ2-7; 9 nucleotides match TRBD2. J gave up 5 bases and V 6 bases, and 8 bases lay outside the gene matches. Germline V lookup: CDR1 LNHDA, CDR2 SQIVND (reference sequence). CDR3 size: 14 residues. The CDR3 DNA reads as TGTGCCAGTAGAAACACCGGGACTAGCAACGAGCAGTACTTC. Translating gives CASRNTGTSNEQYF.

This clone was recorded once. Written as DNA, the CDR3 is TGTGCCAGCAGCTTGGGTGCATCTAGCGGAAAAGAGACCCAGTACTTC. Protein sequence: CASSLGASSGKETQYF. This chain uses TRBV5-4 with TRBJ2-5; the match to TRBD2 covers 7 bases. The CDR3 is made up of 16 amino acids. The V and J ends lost 0 bases and 3 bases, in that order; junction bases with no gene match: 8. CDR1 is SGHNT, CDR2 YYREEE, per germline (reference sequence).

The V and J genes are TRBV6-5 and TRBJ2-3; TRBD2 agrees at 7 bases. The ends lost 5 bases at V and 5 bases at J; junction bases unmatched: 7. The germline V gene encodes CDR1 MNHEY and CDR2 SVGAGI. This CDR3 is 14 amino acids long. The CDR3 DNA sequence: TGTGCCAGCAGTACACAGGCGGGGGAAGATACGCAGTATTTT. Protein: CASSTQAGEDTQYF.

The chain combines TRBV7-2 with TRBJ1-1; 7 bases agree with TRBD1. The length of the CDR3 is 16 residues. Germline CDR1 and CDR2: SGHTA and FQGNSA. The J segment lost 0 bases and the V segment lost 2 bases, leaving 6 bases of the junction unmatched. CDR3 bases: TGTGCCAGCAGCTTACAACCGACAGGGCTGAACACTGAAGCTTTCTTT. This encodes CASSLQPTGLNTEAFF. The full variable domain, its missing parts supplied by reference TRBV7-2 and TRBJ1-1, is GAGVSQSPSNKVTEKGKDVELRCDPISGHTALYWYRQSLGQGLEFLIYFQGNSAPDKSGLPSDRFSAERTGGSVSTLTIQRTQQEDSAVYLCASSLQPTGLNTEAFFGQGTRLTVV.

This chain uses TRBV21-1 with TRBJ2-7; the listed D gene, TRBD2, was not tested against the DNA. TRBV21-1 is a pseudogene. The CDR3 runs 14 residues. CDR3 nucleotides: TGTGCCAGCAGCGCAATGTCCCGGAGCCACGAGCAGTACTTC. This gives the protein CASSAMSRSHEQYF.

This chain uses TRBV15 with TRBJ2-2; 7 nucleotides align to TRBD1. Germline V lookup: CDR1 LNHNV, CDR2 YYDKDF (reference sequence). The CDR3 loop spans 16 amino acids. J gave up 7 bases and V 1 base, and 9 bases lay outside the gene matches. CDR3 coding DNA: TGTGCCACCAGCAGAGGAACCACAGGGGAATTCGGGGAGCTGTTTTTT. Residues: CATSRGTTGEFGELFF.

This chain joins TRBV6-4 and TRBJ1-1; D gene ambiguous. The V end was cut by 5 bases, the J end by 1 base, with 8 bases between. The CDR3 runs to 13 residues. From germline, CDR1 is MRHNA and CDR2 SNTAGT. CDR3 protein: CASSQEENTEAFF. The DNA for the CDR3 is TGTGCCAGCAGTCAGGAGGAGAACACTGAAGCTTTCTTT.

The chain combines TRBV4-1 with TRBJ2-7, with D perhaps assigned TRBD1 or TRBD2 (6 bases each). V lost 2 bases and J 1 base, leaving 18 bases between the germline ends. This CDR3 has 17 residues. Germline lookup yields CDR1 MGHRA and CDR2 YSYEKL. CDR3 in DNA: TGCGCCAGCAGCCAACCCCCGGGGGCGACAACGTCCTACGAGCAGTACTTC. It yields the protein CASSQPPGATTSYEQYF.